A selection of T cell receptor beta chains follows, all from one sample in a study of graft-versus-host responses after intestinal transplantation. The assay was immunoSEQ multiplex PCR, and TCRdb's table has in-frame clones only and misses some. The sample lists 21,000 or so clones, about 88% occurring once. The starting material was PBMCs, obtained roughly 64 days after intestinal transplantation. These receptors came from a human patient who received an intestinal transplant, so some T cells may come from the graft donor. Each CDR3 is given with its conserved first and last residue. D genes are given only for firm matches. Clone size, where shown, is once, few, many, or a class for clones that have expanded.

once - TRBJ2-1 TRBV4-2 TGTGCCAGCAGCCATGGGGGTATATACAATGAGCAGTTCTTC CASSHGGIYNEQFF
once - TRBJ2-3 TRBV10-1 TGCGCCAGCAGTGAACTCCCGAACACAGATACGCAGTATTTT CASSELPNTDTQYF
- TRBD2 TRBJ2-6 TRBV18 TGTGCCAGCTCACCTACCAACGCGACTAGCGGGGGTGTCTCTGGGGCCAACGTCCTGACTTTC CASSPTNATSGGVSGANVLTF
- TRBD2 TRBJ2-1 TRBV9 TGTGCCAGCAGCGATCCTAGCGGGGAATACAATGAGCAGTTCTTC CASSDPSGEYNEQFF
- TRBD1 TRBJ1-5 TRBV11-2 TGTGCCAGCAGCTCGGGGGACAGGGGAAGATTTAGTGGTCAGCCCCAGCATTTT CASSSGDRGRFSGQPQHF
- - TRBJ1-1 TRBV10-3 TGTGCCATCAGGTCGACAGAACTAAGTAGGAACACTGAAGCTTTCTTT CAIRSTELSRNTEAFF
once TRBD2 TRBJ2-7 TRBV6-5 TGTGCCAGCAGTCCAAGCGGGGGGGCCGTTCTCGAGCAGTACTTC CASSPSGGAVLEQYF
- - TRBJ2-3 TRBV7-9 TGTGCCAGCAGCTTCCAGGGCAGTATGAGAGATACGCAGTATTTT CASSFQGSMRDTQYF
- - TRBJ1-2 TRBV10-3 TGTGCCATCAGTGAACCGGGGACACGACCTAACTATGGCTACACCTTC CAISEPGTRPNYGYTF
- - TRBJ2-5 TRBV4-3 TGCGCCAGCAGCCAGGATTCCGGGCCAAGGGAGACCCAGTACTTC CASSQDSGPRETQYF
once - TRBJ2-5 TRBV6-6 TGTGCCAGCAGCCCGGATACCGAGGAGACCCAGTACTTC CASSPDTEETQYF
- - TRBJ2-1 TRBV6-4 TGTGCCAGCAGCGAGTGGGCCAGGTACAATGAGCAGTTCTTC CASSEWARYNEQFF
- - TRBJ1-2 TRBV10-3 TGTGCCATCAGTGAGTCGGTGGACATTCATGGCTACACCTTC CAISESVDIHGYTF
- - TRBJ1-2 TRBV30 TGTGCCTGGAGTGTATGGAGGGACGGTGGGATTACTAACTATGGCTACACCTTC CAWSVWRDGGITNYGYTF
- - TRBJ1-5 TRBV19 TGTGCCAGTAGTATTCAGACGGACTTCAATCAGCCCCAGCATTTT CASSIQTDFNQPQHF
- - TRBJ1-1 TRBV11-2 TGTGCCAGCAGCTTAGAAGGGTCAGGAGAAGCTTTCTTT CASSLEGSGEAFF
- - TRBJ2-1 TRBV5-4 TGTGCCAGCAGCTCGTGGGGGGCGCATGAGCAGTTCTTC CASSSWGAHEQFF
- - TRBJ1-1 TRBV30 TGTGCCTGGAGTGTTAGTAGGGTTGAAGCTTTCTTT CAWSVSRVEAFF
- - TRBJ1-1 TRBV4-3 TGCGCCAGCAGCCAAGATTTATGGGGGGAGACTAAAGCTTTCTTT CASSQDLWGETKAFF
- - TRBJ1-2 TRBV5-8 TGTGCCAGCAGCTTGGCTGGGGAAACAGGGTACAACTATGGCTACACCTTC CASSLAGETGYNYGYTF
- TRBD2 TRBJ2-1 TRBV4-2 TGTGCCAGCAGCCTTCTTAGGGAAGCGGGGGCGACCTACAATGAGCAGTTCTTC CASSLLREAGATYNEQFF
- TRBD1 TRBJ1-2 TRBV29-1 TGCAGCGTTGAAGTAGCGGGACAGGGGGACTATGGCTACACCTTC CSVEVAGQGDYGYTF
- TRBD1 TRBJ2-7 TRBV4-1 TGCGCCAGCAGCCCCAGACAGGGGTACGAGCAGTACTTC CASSPRQGYEQYF
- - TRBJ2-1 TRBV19 TGTGCCAGTAGTATAGTCAGGAACAATGAGCAGTTCTTC CASSIVRNNEQFF
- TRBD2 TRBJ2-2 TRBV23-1 TGCGCCAGCAACCTAGCGGGGGGACAATACACCGGGGAGCTGTTTTTT CASNLAGGQYTGELFF
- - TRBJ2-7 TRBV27 TGTGCCAGCAGTTACGGGCCGGGGTTGGAGCAGTACTTC CASSYGPGLEQYF
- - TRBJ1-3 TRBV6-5 TGTGCCAGCCGACTCGGGCGCGGAGCTGGAAACACCATATATTTT CASRLGRGAGNTIYF
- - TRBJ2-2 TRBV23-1 TGCGCCAGCAGTCAGTTTCGGGGACCGAACACCGGGGAGCTGTTTTTT CASSQFRGPNTGELFF
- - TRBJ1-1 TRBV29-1 TGCAGCGTGGTAGGACAGACGAACACTGAAGCTTTCTTT CSVVGQTNTEAFF
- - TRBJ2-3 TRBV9 TGTGCCAGCAGCGTAGAGGCCCATACAGGGCCCACAGATACGCAGTATTTT CASSVEAHTGPTDTQYF
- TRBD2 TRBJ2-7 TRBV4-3 TGCGCCAGCAGCCGGGCCGCTAGCGGGGGGGCCTACGAGCAGTACTTC CASSRAASGGAYEQYF
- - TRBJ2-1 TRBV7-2 TGTGCCAGCAGCGGTAGGGGACGCGAGCAGTTCTTC CASSGRGREQFF
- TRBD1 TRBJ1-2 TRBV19 TGTGCCTCCCAAGGGACAGGCGACCCCTATGGCTACACCTTC CASQGTGDPYGYTF
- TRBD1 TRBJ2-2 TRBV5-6 TGTGCCAGCAGCCCCGGGACAGGGCGGAACACCGGGGAGCTGTTTTTT CASSPGTGRNTGELFF
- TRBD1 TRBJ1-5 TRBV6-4 TGTGCCAGCAGTGACGGGACAGGGGGAAATCAGCCCCAGCATTTT CASSDGTGGNQPQHF
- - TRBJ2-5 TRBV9 TGTGCCAGCAGCGCCACAGGGAAGGCGGAGACCCAGTACTTC CASSATGKAETQYF
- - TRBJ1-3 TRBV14 TGTGCCAGCAGCCAAGGGGTGGGGGACATCTTGTCCTTGGCTGGAAACACCATATATTTT CASSQGVGDILSLAGNTIYF
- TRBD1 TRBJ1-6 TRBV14 TGTGCCAGCAGCCAAGTCGGCGGGACAGATAATTCACCCCTCCACTTC CASSQVGGTDNSPLHF
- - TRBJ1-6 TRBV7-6 TGTGCCAGCAGCCCCGGACAGAGCTATAATTCACCCCTCCACTTT CASSPGQSYNSPLHF
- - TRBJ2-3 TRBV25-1 TGTGCCAGCAGTCCCCTCAGTAGCACAGATACGCAGTATTTT CASSPLSSTDTQYF
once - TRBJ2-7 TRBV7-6 TGTGCCAGCAGCTTAGGGGACGGAGAAGGTCCTCCCTACGAGCAGTACTTC CASSLGDGEGPPYEQYF
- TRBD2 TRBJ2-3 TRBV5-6 TGTGCCAGCAGCGAGACAAGCGGGGGCCGCACAGATACGCAGTATTTT CASSETSGGRTDTQYF
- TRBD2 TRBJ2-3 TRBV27 TGTGCCAGCAGTGTCGGACTAGCTTATAGCACAGATACGCAGTATTTT CASSVGLAYSTDTQYF
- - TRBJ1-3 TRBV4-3 TGCGCCAGCAGCCCCATAGGCGGCTCTGGAAACACCATATATTTT CASSPIGGSGNTIYF
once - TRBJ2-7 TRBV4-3 TGCGCCAGCAGCCAAGGTAGGAGCGGCACAATCCCCTACGAGCAGTACTTC CASSQGRSGTIPYEQYF
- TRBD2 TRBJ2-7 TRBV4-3 TGCGCCAGCAGCCAAGAAACTAGCGGGGGGTCCTCTATCTCCTACGAGCAGTACTTC CASSQETSGGSSISYEQYF
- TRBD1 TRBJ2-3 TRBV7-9 TGTGCCAGCAGCTCAGGACAGGGAAGAGATACGCAGTATTTT CASSSGQGRDTQYF
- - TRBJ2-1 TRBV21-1 TGTGCCAGCAGCAATTTAGTTTATGGCGGGACAGGGGTATCTCCTACCAATGGGTGGGAGCAGTTCTTC CASSNLVYGGTGVSPTNGWEQFF
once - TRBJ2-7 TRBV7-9 TGTGCCAGCAGCTTAGCGGCCCTGGGTGACGAGCAGTACTTC CASSLAALGDEQYF
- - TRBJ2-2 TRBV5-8 TGTGCCAGCAGCCCCCGACAGGACCTTGCGAACACCGGGGAGCTGTTTTTT CASSPRQDLANTGELFF
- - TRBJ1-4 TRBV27 TGTGCCAGCAGTTCCGCCGCGACTCAGGGAAGACCCAATGAAAAACTGTTTTTT CASSSAATQGRPNEKLFF
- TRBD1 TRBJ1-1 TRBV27 TGTGCCAGCAGTGACAGGGGGCGCACTGAAGCTTTCTTT CASSDRGRTEAFF
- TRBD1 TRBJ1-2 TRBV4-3 TGCGCCAGCAGCCAAGAAGTCCAGGGGGCAGTCTCCTATGGCTACACCTTC CASSQEVQGAVSYGYTF